This T cell receptor beta chain was captured by sequencing in a study of T cell responses to AZD1222 COVID-19 vaccine. This CDR3 is built from 14 residues. Germline lookup yields CDR1 PRHDT and CDR2 FYEKMQ (reference sequence). V was clipped by 0 bases and J by 1 base, with 6 bases between them. The repertoire was sequenced with immunoSEQ multiplex PCR; TCRdb's copy has only in-frame clones and lacks some. Counted here are about 93,000 clones, roughly nine tenths occurring once; the ten biggest clones make up roughly 2.8%. This chain connects TRBV13 to TRBJ2-5; D is unresolved. Sequences were derived from peripheral blood, sampled on day 0 of MenACWY control vaccination. This receptor was taken from an adult in good health. The CDR3, as DNA: TGTGCCAGCAGCTTAGGGGACCGCCAAGAGACCCAGTACTTC. This gives the protein CASSLGDRQETQYF.